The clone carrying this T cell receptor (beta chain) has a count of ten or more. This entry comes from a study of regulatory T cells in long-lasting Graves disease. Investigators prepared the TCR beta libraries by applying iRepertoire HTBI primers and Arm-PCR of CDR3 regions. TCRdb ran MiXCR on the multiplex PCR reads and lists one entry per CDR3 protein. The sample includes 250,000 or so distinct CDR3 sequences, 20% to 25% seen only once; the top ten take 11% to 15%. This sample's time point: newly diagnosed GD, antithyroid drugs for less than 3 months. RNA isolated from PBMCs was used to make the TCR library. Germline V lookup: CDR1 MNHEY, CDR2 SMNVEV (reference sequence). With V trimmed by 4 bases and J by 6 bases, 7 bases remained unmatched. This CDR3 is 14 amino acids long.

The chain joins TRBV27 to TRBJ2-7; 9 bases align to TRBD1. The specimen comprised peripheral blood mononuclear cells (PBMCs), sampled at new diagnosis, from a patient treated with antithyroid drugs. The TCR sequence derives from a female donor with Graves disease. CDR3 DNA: TGTGCCAGCAGTTCGCGGGACAGGGCAGGCGAGCAGTACTTC. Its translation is CASSSRDRAGEQYF.